What follows are 22 T cell receptor beta chains derived from one specimen sequenced in a study of blood T cell repertoires in COVID-19. Profiling relied on immunoSEQ multiplex PCR, and the TCRdb table lists in-frame clones only, not all of them. The top ten hold 6% to 7.5% of the sample, which has 150,000 or so clones, roughly 87% seen once. Sequencing was carried out using PBMCs or T cells enriched from blood (not recorded which). Source of these receptors: a woman aged 50 to 60 who had recovered from COVID-19.

The chain is built from TRBV12-3 or TRBV12-4 and TRBJ2-1, with D possibly matching TRBD2 (5 bases). The V gene lost 6 bases and the J gene lost 9 bases, with 15 bases spanning the gap. The length of the CDR3 is 13 residues. Here the CDR3 DNA reads TGTGCCAGCAGCGAGCTGGGGAGTGTTGAGCAGTTCTTC. Translating it yields CASSELGSVEQFF.

V gene TRBV6-5 combines with J gene TRBJ1-1; D remains ambiguous. From germline, CDR1 is MNHEY and CDR2 SVGAGI. V shed 1 base and J shed 2 bases, with 8 bases lying between them. The CDR3 runs 14 residues. CDR3 protein: CASSYWPGNTEAFF. CDR3 nucleotide sequence: TGTGCCAGCAGTTACTGGCCGGGAAACACTGAAGCTTTCTTT.

V usage is TRBV25-1 and J usage is TRBJ1-1; TRBD1 is a possible D gene (5 bases). Trimming left V 6 bases short and J 4 bases short, with 18 bases between. The CDR3 has 15 amino acids. CDR1 and CDR2 from the germline V gene are MGHDK and SYGVNS. CDR3 residues: CASRPPGGGGTEAFF. The CDR3 DNA follows: TGTGCCAGCAGACCGCCCGGGGGAGGTGGCACTGAAGCTTTCTTT.

In this sample, this clone turned up a few times. J is TRBJ1-1 and V is TRBV28, with 7 nucleotides matching TRBD1. Germline CDR1 MDHEN, CDR2 SYDVKM. CDR3 length: 13 amino acids. Unmatched junction bases numbered 7, after V lost 7 bases and J lost 5 bases. The DNA for the CDR3 is TGTGCCAGCAACCTACAGGGGAGGACTGAAGCTTTCTTT. This gives the protein CASNLQGRTEAFF.

V is TRBV24-1 and J is TRBJ1-5; TRBD1 agrees at 8 bases. Germline V gene lookup returns CDR1 KGHDR and CDR2 SFDVKD. The V segment lost 4 bases and the J segment 6 bases; nucleotides outside the gene matches: 10. The CDR3 spans 16 residues. CDR3 bases: TGTGCCACCAGTGACGGCGGGACAGGCGGGGGTCAGCCCCAGCATTTT. Its translation: CATSDGGTGGGQPQHF.

CDR3 amino acids: CASSGTPQGQDTQYF. CDR3 nucleotides: TGTGCCAGCAGTGGCACACCCCAGGGCCAAGATACGCAGTATTTT. The gene calls are TRBV25-1 and TRBJ2-3; TRBD1 is a possible D gene (5 bases). V was clipped by 4 bases and J by 5 bases, with 16 bases between them. Germline V gene data show CDR1 as MGHDK and CDR2 as SYGVNS. CDR3 length: 15 amino acids.

The rearrangement joins TRBV5-5 to TRBJ2-1, with 7 bases identical to TRBD2. CDR3 size: 14 residues. Germline V gives CDR1 SGHKS, CDR2 YYEKEE (reference sequence). J gave up 6 bases and V 0 bases, and 3 bases lay outside the gene matches. CDR3 sequence: CASSLVTSLNEQFF. The CDR3 coding sequence is TGTGCCAGCAGCTTGGTGACTAGCCTCAATGAGCAGTTCTTC.

V and J are TRBV14 and TRBJ2-3, with 11 nucleotides matching TRBD2. Germline V gene lookup returns CDR1 SGHDN and CDR2 FVKESK. The CDR3 contains 16 residues. V shed 2 bases, J shed 0 bases, and the junction held 1 base outside the gene matches. CDR3 protein: CASSQRTSGSTDTQYF. In DNA form, the CDR3 reads TGTGCCAGCAGCCAACGGACTAGCGGGAGCACAGATACGCAGTATTTT.

The rearrangement uses TRBV19 and TRBJ2-2; 15 positions match TRBD2. V shed 4 bases and J 4 bases; nucleotides not matched to a gene: 10. The CDR3 covers 19 residues. CDR1 is LNHDA, CDR2 SQIVND, per germline (reference sequence). The DNA for the CDR3 is TGTGCCAGTAGTACCTGGACTAGCGGGAGGGAAAAACCCACCGGGGAGCTGTTTTTT. Residues: CASSTWTSGREKPTGELFF.

The chain is built from TRBV18 and TRBJ2-6, with a weak D call TRBD2 (6 bases). This CDR3 contains 16 residues. In germline, CDR1 is KGHSH, CDR2 LQKENI. The V and J ends lost 3 bases and 2 bases respectively, with 11 bases between them. The CDR3 here is CASSPGGGAGANVLTF. In DNA, the CDR3 is TGTGCCAGCTCACCGGGGGGTGGCGCTGGGGCCAACGTCCTGACTTTC.

The genes are TRBV11-3 and TRBJ2-1, with 10 nucleotides matching TRBD2. The CDR3 has 17 residues. V shed 2 bases and J 7 bases; nucleotides not matched to a gene: 11. Germline CDR1 reads SGHNT; CDR2 reads YENEEA. DNA of the CDR3: TGTGCCAGCAGCTTACGTCGGACTAGCGGATCTGCGAATGAGCAGTTCTTC. It specifies CASSLRRTSGSANEQFF.

The chain joins TRBV12-3 or TRBV12-4 to TRBJ1-3; D is possibly TRBD1 (5 bases). V shed 5 bases and J shed 1 base, with 6 bases lying between them. The CDR3 length is 13 residues. Written as DNA, the CDR3 is TGTGCCAGCAGTGGGACTTCTGGAAACACCATATATTTT. This gives the protein CASSGTSGNTIYF.

This clone was seen just once. The V gene is TRBV5-1, the J gene TRBJ2-7, with TRBD2 matching 9 bases. The CDR3 covers 14 residues. Germline V gene sequence: CDR1 SGHRS, CDR2 YFSETQ. V shed 2 bases, J shed 7 bases, and the junction held 7 bases outside the gene matches. The CDR3 sequence is CASSLRASGEEQYF. Here the CDR3 DNA reads TGCGCCAGCAGCTTACGGGCTAGCGGGGAAGAGCAGTACTTC.

This rearrangement joins TRBV27 to TRBJ2-3, with 10 bases fitting TRBD2. V shed 4 bases, J shed 6 bases, and the junction held 7 bases outside the gene matches. This CDR3 is 15 amino acids long. Germline V gives CDR1 MNHEY, CDR2 SMNVEV (reference sequence). CDR3 in amino acids: CASSYLAGGWDTQYF. The CDR3 coding sequence is TGTGCCAGCAGTTACTTAGCGGGAGGCTGGGATACGCAGTATTTT.

The genes are TRBV27 and TRBJ2-1; 14 bases are a match to TRBD2. The trim removed 5 bases at V and 7 bases at J, leaving 10 bases unmatched. CDR3 size: 17 residues. CDR1 MNHEY and CDR2 SMNVEV come from the germline V gene (reference sequence). CDR3 sequence: CASSPGGLAGEVNEQFF. In nucleotides, the CDR3 is TGTGCCAGCAGTCCCGGGGGACTAGCGGGGGAAGTAAATGAGCAGTTCTTC.

V and J are TRBV5-1 and TRBJ1-5; D may be TRBD1 (6 bases). Germline V lookup: CDR1 SGHRS, CDR2 YFSETQ. The CDR3 is 14 amino acids. Trimming removed 5 bases at V and 3 bases at J, with 12 bases between. CDR3 in DNA: TGCGCCAGCAGTCTGACAGGACTCAATCAGCCCCAGCATTTT. It yields the protein CASSLTGLNQPQHF. The variable domain in full, with the rest retrieved from reference TRBV5-1 and TRBJ1-5, is KAGVTQTPRYLIKTRGQQVTLSCSPISGHRSVSWYQQTPGQGLQFLFEYFSETQRNKGNFPGRFSGRQFSNSRSEMNVSTLELGDSALYLCASSLTGLNQPQHFGDGTRLSIL.

This clone was counted only a few times. This CDR3 is CASSLDGDTEAFF. The DNA for the CDR3 is TGTGCCAGCAGTCTCGACGGGGACACTGAAGCTTTCTTT. J is TRBJ1-1 and V is TRBV28; unclear D gene. This CDR3 spans 13 amino acids. V was clipped by 5 bases and J by 3 bases, with 10 bases between them. CDR1 is MDHEN and CDR2 is SYDVKM in the germline V gene.

J is TRBJ2-7 and V is TRBV18; 11 bases align to TRBD2. Germline V gene data show CDR1 as KGHSH and CDR2 as LQKENI. Germline trimming cut 5 bases from V and 1 base from J; bases unmatched to any gene: 4. CDR3 length: 15 amino acids. The chain's CDR3 is CASSSTSGNSYEQYF. The CDR3 coding sequence is TGTGCCAGCTCATCGACTAGCGGGAATTCCTACGAGCAGTACTTC.

The V gene is TRBV2, the J gene TRBJ1-2; D remains ambiguous. This CDR3 region has 14 residues. Germline loops: CDR1 SNHLY, CDR2 FYNNEI. CDR3 region: CVTARLSDLYGYTF. The CDR3 coding sequence is TGTGTCACAGCCAGACTATCCGACCTTTATGGCTACACCTTC.

This sequence joins TRBV27 and TRBJ2-7, with D hard to call. This CDR3 comprises 13 residues. Deletions cut 3 bases from V and 7 bases from J, with 13 bases between. Germline V lookup: CDR1 MNHEY, CDR2 SMNVEV (reference sequence). The CDR3 DNA sequence: TGTGCCAGCAGTTTGATGACTTCGGGTGAGCAGTACTTC. Residues: CASSLMTSGEQYF.

CDR3 loop: CASSLVPVWTGLNTGELFF. The CDR3 nucleotides read TGTGCCAGCAGCTTAGTCCCGGTTTGGACAGGGCTAAACACCGGGGAGCTGTTTTTT. V gene TRBV7-3 combines with J gene TRBJ2-2, with 8 bases matching TRBD1. This CDR3 comprises 19 residues. CDR1 and CDR2 (germline): SGHTA, FQGTGA. V trimming: 2 bases; J trimming: 2 bases; junction bases outside the gene matches: 13.

This clone has just a few counts. The chain joins TRBV4-2 to TRBJ2-2; 7 bases line up with TRBD1. The ends lost 2 bases at V and 3 bases at J; junction bases unmatched: 6. The CDR3 has 16 amino acids. Germline V CDR1 and CDR2: LGHNA, YNFKEQ. Here the CDR3 reads CASSQFTGADTGELFF. Here the CDR3 DNA reads TGTGCCAGCAGCCAATTTACAGGGGCAGACACCGGGGAGCTGTTTTTT.